The 25 T cell receptor beta chains below were found in one sample sequenced in a study of vaccination and CD4 T cells after COVID-19. The Oncomine TCR Beta short-read assay was applied to DNA of cultured CD4+ T cells. In TCRdb, the PCR reads were re-called with MiXCR into one record per CDR3 protein. The repertoire holds 9,500 to 15,000 distinct CDR3 sequences, with about two thirds as singletons. The antigens for these receptors are not known. Treatment in this sample: roughly 10-day PBMC culture with coronavirus spike peptide pools or control peptides (ViraFEST assay). Sequenced: CD4+ T cells from blood, cultured in vitro. Every receptor here comes from a human donor who had recovered from COVID-19.

The chain is built from TRBV11-2 and TRBJ1-5, with D maybe TRBD1 (6 bases). V shed 0 bases and J shed 6 bases, with 12 bases lying between them. This CDR3 is built from 15 residues. From germline, CDR1 is SGHAT and CDR2 FQNNGV. The chain's CDR3 is CASSLDRGAPQPQHF. The CDR3 nucleotides read TGTGCCAGCAGCTTAGATCGGGGGGCTCCTCAGCCCCAGCATTTT.

This rearrangement joins TRBV28 to TRBJ1-2; 7 positions match TRBD1. The V gene end was trimmed by 5 bases and the J gene end by 0 bases; junction bases not matched to a gene: 3. The CDR3 has 14 amino acids. Per the germline V gene, CDR1 is MDHEN and CDR2 is SYDVKM. For the CDR3, the DNA is TGTGCCAGCAGTACAGGGGCACCTAACTATGGCTACACCTTC. Translating it yields CASSTGAPNYGYTF.

The chain links TRBV7-9 to TRBJ2-7; the match to TRBD2 covers 10 bases. Germline V CDR1 and CDR2: SEHNR, FQNEAQ (reference sequence). J was trimmed by 6 bases and V by 5 bases; bases with no gene match: 7. The CDR3 sequence is 14 residues long. The CDR3 spells CASSSERLAGEQYF. The DNA for the CDR3 is TGTGCCAGCAGCAGCGAGAGACTAGCGGGCGAGCAGTACTTC.

The chain carries TRBV28 and TRBJ2-3; D is possibly TRBD1 (7 bases). V was pared by 5 bases and J by 7 bases, with 19 bases between. Germline CDR1 is MDHEN and CDR2 is SYDVKM. This CDR3 spans 15 amino acids. The CDR3 DNA reads TGTGCCAGCAGTAGACAGGGACTCCCCTCACATACGCAGTATTTT. Protein: CASSRQGLPSHTQYF.

The chain links TRBV7-2 to TRBJ2-7; 8 bases align to TRBD1. V was clipped by 5 bases and J by 3 bases; unmatched bases: 6. The CDR3 contains 14 residues. Germline lookup yields CDR1 SGHTA and CDR2 FQGNSA. The CDR3 DNA is TGTGCCAGCAGCCAGGACAGGGCTAACTACGAGCAGTACTTC. Its translation is CASSQDRANYEQYF. Variable domain in full (rest from reference TRBV7-2 and TRBJ2-7): GAGVSQSPSNKVTEKGKDVELRCDPISGHTALYWYRQSLGQGLEFLIYFQGNSAPDKSGLPSDRFSAERTGGSVSTLTIQRTQQEDSAVYLCASSQDRANYEQYFGPGTRLTVT.

This chain uses TRBV25-1 with TRBJ1-6; D might be TRBD1 (6 bases). This CDR3 is 14 amino acids long. CDR1 MGHDK and CDR2 SYGVNS come from the germline V gene. Trimming left V 10 bases short and J 4 bases short, with 14 bases between. The CDR3 nucleotides read TGTGCCACCACCACAGGGTTATATAATTCACCCCTCCACTTT. Its protein product is CATTTGLYNSPLHF.

This clonotype appeared a few times. V usage is TRBV2 and J usage is TRBJ2-7, with D unclear. Between the trimmed V and J ends, which lost 4 bases and 6 bases, there was a span of 10 bases. In germline, CDR1 is SNHLY, CDR2 FYNNEI. There are 12 residues in the CDR3. The CDR3 is CASSAPVAEQYF. As DNA, the CDR3 is TGTGCCAGCAGTGCCCCTGTGGCCGAGCAGTACTTC.

CDR3 in DNA: TGTGCCAGCAGTTTAACCCAATCCCCCTACGAGCAGTACTTC. This gives the protein CASSLTQSPYEQYF. The chain employs TRBV27 and TRBJ2-7, with D uncertain. V lost 2 bases and J 2 bases, leaving 10 bases between the germline ends. CDR1 and CDR2 (germline): MNHEY, SMNVEV (reference sequence). The CDR3 is 14 amino acids.

The rearrangement uses TRBV20-1 and TRBJ2-3, with no clear D. The CDR3 loop spans 14 amino acids. The V gene lost 3 bases and the J gene lost 2 bases, with 12 bases spanning the gap. Germline CDR1 DFQATT, CDR2 SNEGSKA (reference sequence). The CDR3 sequence: CSASWRSHTDTQYF. The CDR3 coding sequence is TGCAGTGCTAGTTGGAGATCCCACACAGATACGCAGTATTTT.

The chain combines TRBV6-1 with TRBJ2-6; D is unresolved. V was trimmed by 5 bases and J by 4 bases, leaving 12 bases between them. The CDR3 loop spans 15 amino acids. Germline values: CDR1 MNHNS, CDR2 SASEGT. As DNA, the CDR3 is TGTGCCAGCAGTCCGGCCTTCTTGGGGGCCAACGTCCTGACTTTC. It yields the protein CASSPAFLGANVLTF.

The chain is built from TRBV6-5 and TRBJ2-4; 8 bases are shared with TRBD1. The CDR3 contains 16 residues. The ends lost 0 bases at V and 2 bases at J; junction bases unmatched: 3. From germline, CDR1 is MNHEY and CDR2 SVGAGI. CDR3 in DNA: TGTGCCAGCAGTTACTCGGGGACAGGCACCAAAAACATTCAGTACTTC. Encoded protein: CASSYSGTGTKNIQYF.

In this sample, this clonotype turned up once. The chain is built from TRBV7-9 and TRBJ1-2; D remains ambiguous. Germline assignment: CDR1 SEHNR and CDR2 FQNEAQ (reference sequence). This CDR3 region has 14 residues. V was shortened by 5 bases and J by 6 bases, with 16 bases between the two germline ends. The CDR3 loop reads CASSPFERGDGYTF. Written as DNA, the CDR3 is TGTGCCAGCAGCCCCTTCGAGCGGGGAGATGGCTACACCTTC.

V usage is TRBV2 and J usage is TRBJ1-1; 11 bases map to TRBD1. Trimming cost V 1 base and J 2 bases; bases outside gene matches: 0. CDR3 length equals 15 residues. Germline V gives CDR1 SNHLY, CDR2 FYNNEI. The CDR3 here is CASSEGTGGNTEAFF. Written as DNA, the CDR3 is TGTGCCAGCAGTGAAGGGACAGGGGGCAACACTGAAGCTTTCTTT.

The chain is built from TRBV27 and TRBJ2-5; D unclear. Germline assignment: CDR1 MNHEY and CDR2 SMNVEV (reference sequence). V lost 5 bases to trimming and J lost 2 bases, with 9 bases between them. The CDR3 length is 13 residues. Here the CDR3 reads CASSPHEQETQYF. In DNA form, the CDR3 reads TGTGCCAGCAGTCCCCACGAACAAGAGACCCAGTACTTC.

The J gene is TRBJ2-3, the V gene TRBV2; D possibly corresponds to TRBD1 (5 bases). Germline-derived CDR1 and CDR2 are SNHLY and FYNNEI. V gave up 4 bases and J gave up 2 bases, with 13 bases separating them. This CDR3 comprises 15 residues. CDR3 DNA sequence: TGTGCCAGCAGTGGGACCAGGGTGAACACAGATACGCAGTATTTT. Translation gives CASSGTRVNTDTQYF.

This clonotype came up a few times. The rearrangement joins TRBV7-2 to TRBJ2-3, with D possibly TRBD2 on 6 matching bases. This CDR3 region has 15 residues. The ends were cut back, 2 bases at V and 1 base at J, with 10 bases in the middle. Germline V gene sequence: CDR1 SGHTA, CDR2 FQGNSA. The CDR3 region has the DNA TGTGCCAGCAGCTTACGTAGCGGAGGCACAGATACGCAGTATTTT. Translating gives CASSLRSGGTDTQYF.

The chain uses TRBV20-1 and TRBJ1-6, with 9 bases that match TRBD1. The CDR3 runs to 18 residues. V lost 2 bases, J lost 1 base, and 9 bases stayed unmatched. The V gene's germline CDR1 is DFQATT and CDR2 SNEGSKA (reference sequence). CDR3: CSARPGQGVNSYNSPLHF. CDR3 in DNA: TGCAGTGCTAGACCGGGACAGGGTGTCAATTCCTATAATTCACCCCTCCACTTT.

This clonotype appeared a few times. The chain links TRBV6-1 to TRBJ2-5, with 9 positions matching TRBD2. The tail of the sequence fits TRBJ2-7 better, so the J call may be wrong. CDR1 is MNHNS, CDR2 SASEGT, per germline. The CDR3 contains 15 residues. Written as DNA, the CDR3 is TGTGCCAGCAGTGTAAAGAGCGGGGGGCTCTCCGAGCAGTACTTC. Residues: CASSVKSGGLSEQYF.

This clonotype was counted between two and nine times. The chain couples TRBV2 to TRBJ1-6, with 8 bases fitting TRBD1. There are 15 residues in the CDR3. The V segment lost 4 bases and the J segment 7 bases; nucleotides outside the gene matches: 6. Germline CDR1 and CDR2: SNHLY and FYNNEI. For the CDR3, the DNA is TGTGCCAGCAGTGTATCGGGACAGGCGAATTCACCCCTCCACTTT. Protein product: CASSVSGQANSPLHF.

The chain carries TRBV19 and TRBJ1-6, with D perhaps matching TRBD1 (5 bases). The V gene's germline CDR1 is LNHDA and CDR2 SQIVND (reference sequence). Trimming left V 3 bases short and J 2 bases short, with 14 bases between. The CDR3 runs to 17 residues. The CDR3 loop reads CASSIRGDTTYNSPLHF. The CDR3 DNA is TGTGCCAGTAGTATTAGGGGAGATACGACCTATAATTCACCCCTCCACTTT.

This clonotype was seen only a few times. The rearrangement joins TRBV6-4 to TRBJ2-3, with TRBD2 matching over 12 bases. Germline CDR1 is MRHNA and CDR2 is SNTAGT. The V gene end was trimmed by 3 bases and the J gene end by 4 bases; junction bases not matched to a gene: 5. CDR3 length: 16 amino acids. The CDR3, as DNA: TGTGCCAGCAGTGATTCGGCTAGCGGGGGGGCAGATACGCAGTATTTT. Its protein is CASSDSASGGADTQYF.

The V call is TRBV12-3 or TRBV12-4, the J call TRBJ1-5; TRBD1 agrees at 7 bases. The J segment lost 3 bases and the V segment lost 1 base, leaving 12 bases of the junction unmatched. This CDR3 has 18 amino acids. The CDR3 region has the DNA TGTGCCAGCAGTTTAGGGGAGGGAGGGACAGTCCACAATCAGCCCCAGCATTTT. It specifies CASSLGEGGTVHNQPQHF.

In DNA form, the CDR3 reads TGTGCCAGCAGCTTTGGGGCTAGCGCCACCGGGGAGCTGTTTTTT. Translating gives CASSFGASATGELFF. The chain links TRBV11-2 to TRBJ2-2; a possible D gene is TRBD2 (6 bases). The CDR3 consists of 15 residues. Germline CDR1 reads SGHAT; CDR2 reads FQNNGV. V was pared by 3 bases and J by 4 bases, with 12 bases between. Complete variable domain (other parts from reference TRBV11-2 and TRBJ2-2): EAGVAQSPRYKIIEKRQSVAFWCNPISGHATLYWYQQILGQGPKLLIQFQNNGVVDDSQLPKDRFSAERLKGVDSTLKIQPAKLEDSAVYLCASSFGASATGELFFGEGSRLTVL.

The chain recombines TRBV19 with TRBJ2-7; a possible D gene is TRBD1 (5 bases). The CDR3 length is 15 residues. Trimming pared 0 bases from V and 2 bases from J, leaving 11 bases between. CDR1 and CDR2 from the germline V gene are LNHDA and SQIVND (reference sequence). CDR3: CASSIDSQGPYEQYF. CDR3 in DNA: TGTGCCAGTAGTATAGATTCGCAGGGTCCCTACGAGCAGTACTTC.

The chain joins TRBV5-6 to TRBJ1-2; no definite D call. The CDR3 covers 15 residues. V was pared by 1 base and J by 0 bases, with 10 bases between. The V gene's germline CDR1 is SGHDT and CDR2 YYEEEE. CDR3 residues: CASSLMRTANYGYTF. The CDR3 region has the DNA TGTGCCAGCAGCTTGATGAGGACGGCTAACTATGGCTACACCTTC.